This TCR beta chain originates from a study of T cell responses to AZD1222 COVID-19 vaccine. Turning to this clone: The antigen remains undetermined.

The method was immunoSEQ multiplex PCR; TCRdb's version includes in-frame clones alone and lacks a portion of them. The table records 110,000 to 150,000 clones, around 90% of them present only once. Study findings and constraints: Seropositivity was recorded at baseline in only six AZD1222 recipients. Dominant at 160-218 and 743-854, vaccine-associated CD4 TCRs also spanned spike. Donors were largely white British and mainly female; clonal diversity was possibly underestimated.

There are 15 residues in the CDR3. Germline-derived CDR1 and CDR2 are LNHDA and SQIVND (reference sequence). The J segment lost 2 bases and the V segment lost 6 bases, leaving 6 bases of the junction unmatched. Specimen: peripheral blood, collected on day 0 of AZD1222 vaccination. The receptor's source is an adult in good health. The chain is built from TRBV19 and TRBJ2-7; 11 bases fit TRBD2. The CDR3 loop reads CASSRGLAGTYEQYF. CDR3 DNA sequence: TGTGCCAGTAGCAGAGGACTAGCGGGTACCTACGAGCAGTACTTC.